These T cell receptor beta chains were read from a single sample in a study of beta chain features in type 1 diabetes. The table came from immunoSEQ multiplex PCR; TCRdb's copy has only in-frame clones and leaves some out. In the table there are almost 250,000 clones, roughly 14% of which are singletons. Specimen: naive CD4+ T cells from blood. The source is a woman aged 40 to 50 in good health. CDR3s include the opening cysteine and the closing phenylalanine or tryptophan. Fields, in order: clone size, D gene, V gene, J gene, CDR3 DNA, CDR3 protein. A D gene is named only where the DNA matches it firmly. Rows give clone size only sometimes, using once, few, many, or a class for an expanded clone.

many	TRBD2	TRBV18	TRBJ2-3	TGTGCCAGCTCACCAAGGGAGGGGACAGATACGCAGTATTTT	CASSPREGTDTQYF
few	TRBD2	TRBV5-6	TRBJ2-5	TGTGCCAGCAGCTTGGCTAGCGGGCAAGAGACCCAGTACTTC	CASSLASGQETQYF
few	.	TRBV11-2	TRBJ2-3	TGTGCCAGCAGCTTCGGCCAGGGAGGCGCAGATACGCAGTATTTT	CASSFGQGGADTQYF
.	.	TRBV27	TRBJ2-1	TGTGCCAGCAGTTTGGAGGGGGCCCCCTACAATGAGCAGTTCTTC	CASSLEGAPYNEQFF
.	.	TRBV27	TRBJ1-1	TGTGCCAGCAGCCAAAGGGGCACTGAAGCTTTCTTT	CASSQRGTEAFF
few	.	TRBV9	TRBJ1-1	TGTGCCAGCAGCACCGAAGGACACAGCATGAACACTGAAGCTTTCTTT	CASSTEGHSMNTEAFF
few	.	TRBV27	TRBJ2-1	TGTGCCAGCAGTTTACGGGGTGGTGAGCAGTTCTTC	CASSLRGGEQFF
.	TRBD1	TRBV5-1	TRBJ1-2	TGCGCCAGCAGGGGAACAGGGGGCGTTGTCTATGGCTACACCTTC	CASRGTGGVVYGYTF
few	TRBD1	TRBV2	TRBJ2-5	TGTGCCAGCAGTGACCGACAGGGGGCTTTTGAGACCCAGTACTTC	CASSDRQGAFETQYF
.	.	TRBV4-3	TRBJ1-4	TGCGCCAGCAGCCAGACAGCTACTAATGAAAAACTGTTTTTT	CASSQTATNEKLFF
few	TRBD1	TRBV6-1	TRBJ2-7	TGTGCCAGCAGAATTACCTGGACAGGGGGCGAGCAGTACTTC	CASRITWTGGEQYF
.	TRBD2	TRBV2	TRBJ2-1	TGTGCCAGCAGTGAAGTAGGGCTAGCGGGAAGGAGCTCCTACAATGAGCAGTTCTTC	CASSEVGLAGRSSYNEQFF
few	TRBD1	TRBV5-1	TRBJ1-2	TGCGCCAGCAACCCGGACAGGCCTGGCTATGGCTACACCTTC	CASNPDRPGYGYTF
.	TRBD2	TRBV7-9	TRBJ2-3	TGTGCCAGCAGCCTCTACCCGGTGGGACTAGCGTCAGATACGCAGTATTTT	CASSLYPVGLASDTQYF
few	TRBD2	TRBV9	TRBJ2-1	TGTGCCAGCAGCGCCCGGACTAGCGGGGGCCATGAGCAGTTCTTC	CASSARTSGGHEQFF
few	.	TRBV21-1	TRBJ2-7	TGTGCCAGCAGCCCCCAAGGACAGAGCTCCTACGAGCAGTACTTC	CASSPQGQSSYEQYF
many	.	TRBV10-3	TRBJ2-1	TGTGCCATCAGTGGGACAGAGTACAATGAGCAGTTCTTC	CAISGTEYNEQFF
.	.	TRBV11-2	TRBJ2-7	TGTGCCAGCAGCTTAGCCAGGGTTTACGAGCAGTACTTC	CASSLARVYEQYF
few	TRBD1	TRBV11-2	TRBJ1-6	TGTGCCAGCAGCCAAGTTGGGACAGGGGCTTCACCCCTCCACTTT	CASSQVGTGASPLHF
few	.	TRBV7-2	TRBJ1-2	TGTGCCAGCAGTTCACTGGAGGGTACCGGCTACACCTTC	CASSSLEGTGYTF
few	.	TRBV10-3	TRBJ1-6	TGTGCCATCAGTGATACAGGGCGCTCACCCCTCCACTTT	CAISDTGRSPLHF
.	.	TRBV7-9	TRBJ2-7	TGTGCCAGCAGCTTAGGAGGGTTCTACGAGCAGTACTTC	CASSLGGFYEQYF
few	TRBD2	TRBV9	TRBJ2-4	TGTGCCAGCAGCTCCACTAGCGGGGCAGTCTCCAAAAACATTCAGTACTTC	CASSSTSGAVSKNIQYF
few	.	TRBV11-2	TRBJ2-5	TGTGCCAGCAGCTCAGGAGGCAACCCGGGGACCCAGTACTTC	CASSSGGNPGTQYF
few	.	TRBV18	TRBJ1-6	TGTGCCAGCTCACCCCGGGGGGCACTCGATTCACCCCTCCACTTT	CASSPRGALDSPLHF
few	TRBD2	TRBV5-4	TRBJ2-1	TGTGCCAGCACGCGGGGCGGGGGGGCTGGCATCAATGAGCAGTTCTTC	CASTRGGGAGINEQFF
few	.	TRBV5-4	TRBJ1-1	TGTGCCAGCAGCTTGTACAGGGCTATGAACACTGAAGCTTTCTTT	CASSLYRAMNTEAFF
few	TRBD2	TRBV29-1	TRBJ2-1	TGCAGCGTTGAACTACTAGCGGGGGGCCGGAACAATGAGCAGTTCTTC	CSVELLAGGRNNEQFF
.	.	TRBV5-1	TRBJ2-5	TGCGCCAGCAGCTTGACCGGGGAAGTTGGGGAGACCCAGTACTTC	CASSLTGEVGETQYF
.	TRBD2	TRBV5-1	TRBJ2-7	TGCGCCAGCAGCACCGGACTAGCGGGGCCGTGGGAGCAGTACTTC	CASSTGLAGPWEQYF
.	TRBD1	TRBV18	TRBJ1-4	TGTGCCAGCTCATCCGACAGGGCAACTAATGAAAAACTGTTTTTT	CASSSDRATNEKLFF
.	TRBD1	TRBV5-6	TRBJ1-2	TGTGCCAGCAGCCGCCGGGACAGCCTACTCTATGGCTACACCTTC	CASSRRDSLLYGYTF
.	TRBD1	TRBV5-1	TRBJ2-6	TGCGCCAGCAGCTTGACTTCGGGACAGGGTGCTGGGGCCAACGTCCTGACTTTC	CASSLTSGQGAGANVLTF
.	.	TRBV18	TRBJ1-1	TGTGCCAGCTCCTCCGGACAGAACACTGAAGCTTTCTTT	CASSSGQNTEAFF
.	.	TRBV7-9	TRBJ2-7	TGTGCCAGCAGCTTAGGTCCAGGAACCGTGGACGAGCAGTACTTC	CASSLGPGTVDEQYF
.	.	TRBV21-1	TRBJ2-7	TGTGCCAGCAGCAAAGGGAGGTTTGGGACTAGCGGCTACGAGCAGTACTTC	CASSKGRFGTSGYEQYF
.	TRBD2	TRBV5-4	TRBJ2-2	TGTGCCAGCAGCTTGGGGGTTTTAGCGGGGGCGAACACCGGGGAGCTGTTTTTT	CASSLGVLAGANTGELFF
.	.	TRBV7-2	TRBJ1-4	TGTGCCAGCAGCCTCCAGTGGGAAAAACTGTTTTTT	CASSLQWEKLFF
.	TRBD1	TRBV18	TRBJ1-1	TGTGCCAGCTCACCGGCCAGGGGGCAGGGCACTGAAGCTTTCTTT	CASSPARGQGTEAFF
.	.	TRBV18	TRBJ2-3	TGTGCCAGCTCACCGCCTACGGCAGATACGCAGTATTTT	CASSPPTADTQYF
many	TRBD1	TRBV7-9	TRBJ2-1	TGTGCCAGCACGGGACAGGGGGACAATGAGCAGTTCTTC	CASTGQGDNEQFF
few	TRBD1	TRBV27	TRBJ2-3	TGTGCCAGCAGTTTTTCGGACAGGCGGGATACGCAGTATTTT	CASSFSDRRDTQYF
.	.	TRBV6-4	TRBJ2-7	TGTGCCAGCACCCTTTATGGAGGACGGGGGAGGTACGAGCAGTACTTC	CASTLYGGRGRYEQYF
few	.	TRBV4-1	TRBJ2-7	TGCGCCAGCAGCCAATCGGGGATGTACGAGCAGTACTTC	CASSQSGMYEQYF
few	TRBD2	TRBV2	TRBJ2-1	TGTGCCACTTTAGCGGGGGGTTCCTACAATGAGCAGTTCTTC	CATLAGGSYNEQFF
.	.	TRBV7-2	TRBJ2-1	TGTGCCAGCAGCCCCCAGGGGGGCGCTGGGAATGAGCAGTTCTTC	CASSPQGGAGNEQFF
.	.	TRBV19	TRBJ1-2	TGTGCCAGTAGTATTGGCAGCGTCCCGTCTCTGGATGGCTACACCTTC	CASSIGSVPSLDGYTF
.	.	TRBV6-1	TRBJ2-2	TGTGCCAGCAGTGGAGCGCGGGGAAATACCGGGGAGCTGTTTTTT	CASSGARGNTGELFF
.	.	TRBV5-1	TRBJ2-7	TGCGCCAGCAGCTTGATGGAGGGTTGGTCCGAGCAGTACTTC	CASSLMEGWSEQYF
.	.	TRBV11-2	TRBJ2-1	TGTGCCAGCAGCCCGATAGGAGGGTATGAGCAGTTCTTC	CASSPIGGYEQFF
.	TRBD2	TRBV5-1	TRBJ2-5	TGCGCCAGCGGAGGACTAGCGGGGAGCGTAGGGGAGACCCAGTACTTC	CASGGLAGSVGETQYF
.	TRBD1	TRBV20-1	TRBJ1-2	TGCAGTGCCCGGACAGGGCATGGCTACACCTTC	CSARTGHGYTF
.	TRBD2	TRBV6-5	TRBJ2-5	TGTGCCAGCAGTCCGACTAGCTATCTGCAAGAGACCCAGTACTTC	CASSPTSYLQETQYF
few	TRBD2	TRBV2	TRBJ2-1	TGTGCCAGCCGTGAACTAGCGGGTGCCTACAATGAGCAGTTCTTC	CASRELAGAYNEQFF